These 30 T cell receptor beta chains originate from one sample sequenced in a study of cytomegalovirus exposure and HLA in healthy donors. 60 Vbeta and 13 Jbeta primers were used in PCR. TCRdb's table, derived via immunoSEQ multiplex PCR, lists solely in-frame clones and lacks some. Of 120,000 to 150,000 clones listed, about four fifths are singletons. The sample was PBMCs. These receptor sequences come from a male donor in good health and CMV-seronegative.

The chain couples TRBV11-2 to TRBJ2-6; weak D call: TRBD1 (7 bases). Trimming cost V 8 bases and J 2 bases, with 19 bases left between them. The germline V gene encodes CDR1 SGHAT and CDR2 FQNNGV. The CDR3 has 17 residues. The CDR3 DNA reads TGTGCCAGCCTAGCGAGGACAGGTAGGCCTGGGGCCAACGTCCTGACTTTC. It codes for CASLARTGRPGANVLTF.

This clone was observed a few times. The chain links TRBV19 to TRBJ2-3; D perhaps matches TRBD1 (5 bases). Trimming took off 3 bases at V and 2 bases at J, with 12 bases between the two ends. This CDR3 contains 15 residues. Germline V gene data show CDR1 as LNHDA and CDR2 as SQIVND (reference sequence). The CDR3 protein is CASSMGLTVTDTQYF. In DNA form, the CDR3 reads TGTGCCAGTAGTATGGGGTTGACAGTCACAGATACGCAGTATTTT.

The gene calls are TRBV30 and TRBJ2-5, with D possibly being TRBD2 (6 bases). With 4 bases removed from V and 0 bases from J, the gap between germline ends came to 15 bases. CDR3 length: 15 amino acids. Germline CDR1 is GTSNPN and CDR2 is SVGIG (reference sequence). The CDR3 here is CAWTLGGNHQETQYF. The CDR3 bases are TGTGCCTGGACCCTGGGAGGAAATCACCAAGAGACCCAGTACTTC.

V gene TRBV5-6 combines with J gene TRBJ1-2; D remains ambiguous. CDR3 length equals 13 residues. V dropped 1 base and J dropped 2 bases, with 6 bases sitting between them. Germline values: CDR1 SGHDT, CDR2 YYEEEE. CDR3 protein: CASSLWQNYGYTF. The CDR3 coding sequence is TGTGCCAGCAGCTTGTGGCAGAACTATGGCTACACCTTC.

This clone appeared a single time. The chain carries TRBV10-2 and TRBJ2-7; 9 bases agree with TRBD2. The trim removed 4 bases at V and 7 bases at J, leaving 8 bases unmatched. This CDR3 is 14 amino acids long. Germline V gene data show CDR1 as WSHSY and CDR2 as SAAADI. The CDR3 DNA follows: TGCGCCAGCAGTGTTAAGACTAGCGGAGTTGAGCAGTACTTC. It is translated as CASSVKTSGVEQYF.

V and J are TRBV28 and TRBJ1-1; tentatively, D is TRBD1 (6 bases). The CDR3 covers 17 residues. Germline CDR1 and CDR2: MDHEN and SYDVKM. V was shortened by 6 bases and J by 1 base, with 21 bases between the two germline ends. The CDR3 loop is CASSPTGYGSRNTEAFF. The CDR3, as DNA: TGTGCCAGCAGCCCCACAGGGTATGGGAGTAGGAACACTGAAGCTTTCTTT.

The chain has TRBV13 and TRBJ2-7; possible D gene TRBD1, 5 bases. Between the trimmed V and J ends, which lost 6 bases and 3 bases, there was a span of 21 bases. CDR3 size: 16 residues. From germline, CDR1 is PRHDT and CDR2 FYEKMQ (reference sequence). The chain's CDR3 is CASSQGLQEERYEQYF. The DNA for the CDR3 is TGTGCCAGCAGTCAGGGCCTTCAAGAGGAGCGCTACGAGCAGTACTTC.

The CDR3 sequence: CACGAGTSGPGAQYF. Written as DNA, the CDR3 is TGTGCCTGCGGAGCGGGGACTAGCGGTCCAGGGGCCCAGTACTTC. The chain employs TRBV6-6 and TRBJ2-5; 11 bases agree with TRBD2. This CDR3 is built from 15 residues. Germline-derived CDR1 and CDR2 are MNHNY and SVGAGI (reference sequence). The ends lost 11 bases at V and 9 bases at J; junction bases unmatched: 17.

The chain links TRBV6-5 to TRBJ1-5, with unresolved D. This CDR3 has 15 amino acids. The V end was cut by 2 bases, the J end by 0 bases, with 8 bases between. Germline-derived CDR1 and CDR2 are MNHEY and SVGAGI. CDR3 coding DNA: TGTGCCAGCAGTTACAGCCGCCATAGCAATCAGCCCCAGCATTTT. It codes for CASSYSRHSNQPQHF.

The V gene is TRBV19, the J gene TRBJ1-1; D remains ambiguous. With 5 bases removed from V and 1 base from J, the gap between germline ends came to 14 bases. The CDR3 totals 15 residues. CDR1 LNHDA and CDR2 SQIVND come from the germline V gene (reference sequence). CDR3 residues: CASSPGSRGNTEAFF. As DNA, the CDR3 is TGTGCCAGTAGTCCAGGTTCACGGGGGAACACTGAAGCTTTCTTT.

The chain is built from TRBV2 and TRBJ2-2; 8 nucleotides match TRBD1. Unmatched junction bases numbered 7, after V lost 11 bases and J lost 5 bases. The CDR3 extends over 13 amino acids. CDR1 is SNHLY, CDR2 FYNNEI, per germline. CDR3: CAGWTGTTGELFF. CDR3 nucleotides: TGTGCCGGATGGACAGGGACGACCGGGGAGCTGTTTTTT.

The CDR3 DNA is TGTGCCATCAGTGAGTCGCCGGGACAGGGGGGCGAGCAGTACTTC. Its protein is CAISESPGQGGEQYF. This rearrangement joins TRBV10-3 to TRBJ2-7; 11 bases line up with TRBD1. The CDR3 is made up of 15 amino acids. With V trimmed by 0 bases and J by 6 bases, 4 bases remained unmatched. The germline CDR1 and CDR2 sequences are ENHRY and SYGVKD.

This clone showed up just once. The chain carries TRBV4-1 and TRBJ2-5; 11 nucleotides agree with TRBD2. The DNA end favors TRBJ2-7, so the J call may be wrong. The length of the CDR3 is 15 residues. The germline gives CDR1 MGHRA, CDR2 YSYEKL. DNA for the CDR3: TGCGCCAGCAGCCACGATAGCGGGAGGGCCTACGAGCAGTACTTC. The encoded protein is CASSHDSGRAYEQYF.

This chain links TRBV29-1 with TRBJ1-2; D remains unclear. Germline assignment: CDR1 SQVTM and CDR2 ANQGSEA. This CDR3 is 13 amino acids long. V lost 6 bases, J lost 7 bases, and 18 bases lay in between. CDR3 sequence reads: CSVAHSGPGGYTF. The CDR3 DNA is TGCAGCGTCGCTCACAGTGGTCCTGGTGGCTACACCTTC.

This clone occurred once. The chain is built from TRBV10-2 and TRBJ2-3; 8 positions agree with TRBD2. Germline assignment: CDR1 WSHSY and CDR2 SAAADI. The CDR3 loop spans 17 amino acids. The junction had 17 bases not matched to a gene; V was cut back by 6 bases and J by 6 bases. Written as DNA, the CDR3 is TGCGCCAGCAGCGTATATCGGGAAGGGTCGGGGGGGGATACGCAGTATTTT. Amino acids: CASSVYREGSGGDTQYF.

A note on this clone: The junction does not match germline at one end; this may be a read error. DNA for the CDR3: TGTGCCAGCAGTTTACTCCCGGTTTTT. Protein sequence: CASSLLPVF. The J gene is TRBJ2-3, the V gene TRBV27, with D unclear. Germline CDR1 MNHEY, CDR2 SMNVEV (reference sequence). The CDR3 covers 9 residues.

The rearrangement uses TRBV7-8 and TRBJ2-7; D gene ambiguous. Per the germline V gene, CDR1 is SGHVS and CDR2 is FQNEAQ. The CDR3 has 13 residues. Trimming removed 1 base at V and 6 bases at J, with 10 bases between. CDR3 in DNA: TGTGCCAGCAGCTTAGTGAGCACCTTCGAGCAGTACTTC. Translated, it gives CASSLVSTFEQYF.

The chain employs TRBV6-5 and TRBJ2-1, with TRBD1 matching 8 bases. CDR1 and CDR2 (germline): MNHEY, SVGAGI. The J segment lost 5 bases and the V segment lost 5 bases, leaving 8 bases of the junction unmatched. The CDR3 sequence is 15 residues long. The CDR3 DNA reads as TGTGCCAGCAGTCAGGGGGCTGGCGGAAACAATGAGCAGTTCTTC. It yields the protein CASSQGAGGNNEQFF.

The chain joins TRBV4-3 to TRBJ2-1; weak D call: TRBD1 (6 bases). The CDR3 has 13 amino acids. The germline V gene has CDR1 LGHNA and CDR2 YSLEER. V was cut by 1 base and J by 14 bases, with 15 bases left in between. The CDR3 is CASSQVRGALEFF. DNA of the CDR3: TGCGCCAGCAGCCAAGTCAGGGGAGCCCTCGAGTTCTTC.

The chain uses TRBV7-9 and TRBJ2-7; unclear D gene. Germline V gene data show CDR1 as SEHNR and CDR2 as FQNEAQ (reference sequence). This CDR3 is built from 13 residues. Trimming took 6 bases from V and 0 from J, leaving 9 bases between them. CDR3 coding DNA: TGTGCCAGCAGTGGCCTGGCCTCCTACGAGCAGTACTTC. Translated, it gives CASSGLASYEQYF.

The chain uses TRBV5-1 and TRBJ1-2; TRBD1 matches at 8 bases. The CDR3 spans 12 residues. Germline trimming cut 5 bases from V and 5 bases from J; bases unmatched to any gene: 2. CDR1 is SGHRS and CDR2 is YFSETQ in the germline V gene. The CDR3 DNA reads TGCGCCAGCAGGACAGGGGAGTATGGCTACACCTTC. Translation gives CASRTGEYGYTF.

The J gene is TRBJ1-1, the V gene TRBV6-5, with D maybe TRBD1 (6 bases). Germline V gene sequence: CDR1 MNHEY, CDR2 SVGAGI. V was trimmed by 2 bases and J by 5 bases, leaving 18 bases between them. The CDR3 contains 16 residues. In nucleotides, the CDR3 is TGTGCCAGCAGTTACAAGGCAGGGGTAGGATGGACTGAAGCTTTCTTT. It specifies CASSYKAGVGWTEAFF.

CDR3 in DNA: TGCAGCGTTGATTACTCCAGGGAAAATGAAGCTTTCTTT. Protein sequence: CSVDYSRENEAFF. The chain carries TRBV29-1 and TRBJ1-1; TRBD1 is a possible D gene (5 bases). CDR3 length equals 13 residues. Per germline, CDR1 SQVTM and CDR2 ANQGSEA. Trimming removed 3 bases at V and 7 bases at J, with 15 bases between.

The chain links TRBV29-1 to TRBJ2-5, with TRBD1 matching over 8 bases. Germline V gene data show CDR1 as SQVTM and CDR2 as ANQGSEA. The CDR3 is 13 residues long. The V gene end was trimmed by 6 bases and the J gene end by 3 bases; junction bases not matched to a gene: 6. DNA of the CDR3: TGCAGCGTCGCAGGACAGGGAAAAGAGACCCAGTACTTC. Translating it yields CSVAGQGKETQYF.

In DNA form, the CDR3 reads TGCGCCAGCAGCTCCGGGACAGGGGGCGATCAGCCCCAGCATTTT. It is translated as CASSSGTGGDQPQHF. The chain uses TRBV5-1 and TRBJ1-5; the match to TRBD1 covers 12 bases. From germline, CDR1 is SGHRS and CDR2 YFSETQ. The length of the CDR3 is 15 residues. J lost 5 bases, V lost 3 bases, and 3 bases had no gene match.

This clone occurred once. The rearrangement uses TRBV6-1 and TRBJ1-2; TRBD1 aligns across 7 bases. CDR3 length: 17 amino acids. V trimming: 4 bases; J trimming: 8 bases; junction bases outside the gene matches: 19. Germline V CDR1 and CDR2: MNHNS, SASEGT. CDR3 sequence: CASSGYLPLGQLWGYTF. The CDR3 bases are TGTGCCAGCAGTGGGTACCTACCCCTGGGACAGCTATGGGGCTACACCTTC.

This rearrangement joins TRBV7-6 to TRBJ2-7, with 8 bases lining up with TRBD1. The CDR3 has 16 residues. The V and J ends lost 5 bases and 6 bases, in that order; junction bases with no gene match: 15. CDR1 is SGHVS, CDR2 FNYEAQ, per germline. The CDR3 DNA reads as TGTGCCAGCAGCCGAGGGCCGGGACAGGATCCTTCCGAGCAGTACTTC. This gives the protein CASSRGPGQDPSEQYF.

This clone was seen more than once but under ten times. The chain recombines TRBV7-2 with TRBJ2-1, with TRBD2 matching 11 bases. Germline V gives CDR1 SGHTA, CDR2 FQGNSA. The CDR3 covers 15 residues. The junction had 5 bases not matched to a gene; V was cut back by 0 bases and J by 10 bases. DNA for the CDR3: TGTGCCAGCAGCTTAGCTCTAGCGGGAGGAAGGGAGCAGTTCTTC. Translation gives CASSLALAGGREQFF.

CDR3 region: CASSVSSGISYEQYF. CDR3 nucleotides: TGTGCCAGCAGCGTGTCTAGCGGAATCTCCTACGAGCAGTACTTC. The chain joins TRBV9 to TRBJ2-7; 7 nucleotides line up with TRBD2. The trim removed 2 bases at V and 0 bases at J, leaving 5 bases unmatched. This CDR3 has 15 amino acids. Germline V gives CDR1 SGDLS, CDR2 YYNGEE.

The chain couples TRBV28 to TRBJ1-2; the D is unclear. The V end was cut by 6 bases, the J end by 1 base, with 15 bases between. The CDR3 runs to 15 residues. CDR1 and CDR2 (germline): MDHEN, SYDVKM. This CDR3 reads CASSRPPGFNYGYTF. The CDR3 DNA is TGTGCCAGCAGCCGCCCCCCCGGTTTTAACTATGGCTACACCTTC.